This is a list of T cell receptor beta chains from one sample in a study of control samples from healthy donors and cancer patients. Clones were read by immunoSEQ multiplex PCR, and TCRdb kept only the in-frame ones, dropping some. The data hold 91,000 or so clones, with more than 85% observed a single time. Sequenced sample: blood. Receptors originate from a woman under 40 in good health. Each CDR3 is given with its conserved first and last residue. Fields, in order: J gene, D gene, clone size, V gene, CDR3 protein, CDR3 DNA. A D gene is named only where the DNA matches it firmly. The size entry is marked missing in some rows and otherwise reads once, few, many or a size class.

J: TRBJ2-1
D: TRBD2
size: once
V: TRBV5-5
CDR3: CASSFSTSGGENEQFF
DNA: TGTGCCAGCAGCTTTTCCACTAGCGGGGGAGAGAATGAGCAGTTCTTC

J: TRBJ2-5
D: TRBD1
size: -
V: TRBV5-1
CDR3: CASSLPKWDRGVGETQYF
DNA: TGCGCCAGCAGCCTACCGAAATGGGACAGGGGAGTAGGGGAGACCCAGTACTTC

J: TRBJ2-1
D: TRBD2
size: -
V: TRBV9
CDR3: CASRERLAGDNEQFF
DNA: TGTGCCAGCAGGGAGCGACTAGCGGGAGACAATGAGCAGTTCTTC

J: TRBJ2-3
D: -
size: -
V: TRBV5-4
CDR3: CASSSDLIRDTQYF
DNA: TGTGCCAGCAGCTCAGACCTGATCCGGGATACGCAGTATTTT

J: TRBJ2-3
D: TRBD1
size: -
V: TRBV5-5
CDR3: CASSPGTATDTQYF
DNA: TGTGCCAGCAGCCCGGGGACAGCGACAGATACGCAGTATTTT

J: TRBJ1-2
D: -
size: once
V: TRBV10-3
CDR3: CAISDLRPYGYTF
DNA: TGTGCCATCAGTGACCTAAGGCCCTATGGCTACACCTTC

J: TRBJ2-7
D: -
size: -
V: TRBV27
CDR3: CASSLSTMAGLYEQYF
DNA: TGTGCCAGCAGTTTATCGACTATGGCGGGGCTCTACGAGCAGTACTTC

J: TRBJ2-3
D: -
size: -
V: TRBV4-1
CDR3: CASSQEHRPTDTQYF
DNA: TGCGCCAGCAGCCAAGAGCACCGCCCCACAGATACGCAGTATTTT

J: TRBJ2-6
D: -
size: -
V: TRBV10-3
CDR3: CAISESVRRGANVLTF
DNA: TGTGCCATCAGTGAGTCCGTGAGAAGAGGGGCCAACGTCCTGACTTTC

J: TRBJ2-1
D: -
size: once
V: TRBV10-1
CDR3: CASSDWGEQFF
DNA: TGCGCCAGCAGCGACTGGGGTGAGCAGTTCTTC

J: TRBJ1-5
D: -
size: -
V: TRBV19
CDR3: CASLPHARNQPQHF
DNA: TGTGCCAGCCTCCCGCACGCTCGCAATCAGCCCCAGCATTTT

J: TRBJ1-6
D: TRBD1
size: -
V: TRBV3-1/TRBV3-2
CDR3: CASSHGQGAVSPLHF
DNA: TGTGCCAGCAGCCACGGACAGGGGGCAGTCTCACCCCTCCACTTT

J: TRBJ2-7
D: TRBD1
size: -
V: TRBV6-5
CDR3: CASSYDRALDEQYF
DNA: TGTGCCAGCAGTTACGACAGGGCCCTTGACGAGCAGTACTTC

J: TRBJ1-2
D: -
size: -
V: TRBV7-9
CDR3: CASRVGSTDGYTF
DNA: TGTGCCAGCAGGGTGGGGTCCACAGATGGCTACACCTTC

J: TRBJ2-1
D: -
size: once
V: TRBV11-2
CDR3: CASSLALGNNEQFF
DNA: TGTGCCAGCAGCTTAGCCCTCGGGAACAATGAGCAGTTCTTC

J: TRBJ1-1
D: -
size: few
V: TRBV6-1
CDR3: CASSETRNTEAFF
DNA: TGTGCCAGCAGTGAGACCAGGAACACTGAAGCTTTCTTT

J: TRBJ1-2
D: -
size: -
V: TRBV5-4
CDR3: CASSFPDGPYGYTF
DNA: TGTGCCAGCAGCTTCCCGGACGGCCCCTATGGCTACACCTTC